These 5 T cell receptor beta chains came from one sample sequenced in a study of blood T cell repertoires in COVID-19 (dated by TCRdb to 2019 to 2021). Library preparation used the immunoSEQ multiplex PCR assay. TCRdb obtained this table from immuneACCESS and retained in-frame rearrangements with V and J assigned. These tables miss some clones; where compared with another copy, unresolved V genes account for less than half of the shortfall, and the remainder is unexplained. This sample lists 380,000 or so clones; 70% to 90% were detected once. 1.2% of the sample lies in the top ten. The specimen was peripheral blood. The receptors shown here come from a man aged 40-49 years with acute or convalescent COVID-19.

This clone appeared a single time. The CDR3 sequence is CASSTPRSGSPHYEQYF. As DNA, the CDR3 is TGTGCCAGCAGTACCCCGAGAAGCGGGAGTCCCCACTACGAGCAGTACTTC. This chain uses TRBV27 with TRBJ2-7; TRBD2 aligns across 8 bases. The CDR3 is made up of 17 amino acids. V shed 5 bases, J shed 3 bases, and the junction held 15 bases outside the gene matches. In germline, CDR1 is MNHEY, CDR2 SMNVEV (reference sequence).

CDR3 nucleotides: TGCGCCAGCAGCCAAGATCAGGGGGGAAAGCCCCAGCATTTT. This sequence encodes CASSQDQGGKPQHF. The rearrangement uses TRBV4-1 and TRBJ1-5; TRBD1 matches 7 bases. This CDR3 spans 14 amino acids. The J segment lost 8 bases and the V segment lost 0 bases, leaving 4 bases of the junction unmatched. Germline V gene sequence: CDR1 MGHRA, CDR2 YSYEKL.

Only a few counts were recorded for this clone. The V and J genes are TRBV2 and TRBJ2-2; 7 bases line up with TRBD1. In germline, CDR1 is SNHLY, CDR2 FYNNEI. The CDR3 totals 15 residues. V dropped 3 bases and J dropped 3; count of bases not matched to a gene: 4. CDR3: CASSETTGDTGELFF. For the CDR3, the DNA is TGTGCCAGCAGTGAGACAACAGGGGACACCGGGGAGCTGTTTTTT.

The chain couples TRBV30 to TRBJ2-3; 10 bases are a match to TRBD2. The junction had 18 bases not matched to a gene; V was cut back by 2 bases and J by 10 bases. The CDR3 consists of 17 residues. CDR1 is GTSNPN, CDR2 SVGIG, per germline (reference sequence). Here the CDR3 reads CAWSPPKRGGSPRAQYF. The DNA for the CDR3 is TGTGCCTGGAGTCCTCCTAAGCGGGGGGGCTCCCCTAGAGCGCAGTATTTT.

The chain couples TRBV15 to TRBJ1-1; TRBD1 might be the D (6 bases). V shed 5 bases and J shed 1 base, with 17 bases lying between them. The CDR3 covers 16 residues. CDR1 is LNHNV and CDR2 is YYDKDF in the germline V gene (reference sequence). The DNA for the CDR3 is TGTGCCACCAGCTCGTCTACCTCCAGGGGGAACACTGAAGCTTTCTTT. This codes for CATSSSTSRGNTEAFF.